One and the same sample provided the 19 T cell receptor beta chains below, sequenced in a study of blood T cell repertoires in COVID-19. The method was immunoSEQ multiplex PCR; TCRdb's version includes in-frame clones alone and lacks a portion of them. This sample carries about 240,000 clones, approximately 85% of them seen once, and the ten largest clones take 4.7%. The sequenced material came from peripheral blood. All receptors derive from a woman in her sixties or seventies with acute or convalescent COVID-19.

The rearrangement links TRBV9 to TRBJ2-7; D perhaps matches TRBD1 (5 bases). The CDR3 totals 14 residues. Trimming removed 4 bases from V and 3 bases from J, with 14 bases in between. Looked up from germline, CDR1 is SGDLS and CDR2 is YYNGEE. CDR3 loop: CASSPGIASYEQYF. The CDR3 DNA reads TGTGCCAGCAGCCCAGGGATAGCCAGCTACGAGCAGTACTTC. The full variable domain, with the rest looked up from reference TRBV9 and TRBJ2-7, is DSGVTQTPKHLITATGQRVTLRCSPRSGDLSVYWYQQSLDQGLQFLIQYYNGEERAKGNILERFSAQQFPDLHSELNLSSLELGDSALYFCASSPGIASYEQYFGPGTRLTVT.

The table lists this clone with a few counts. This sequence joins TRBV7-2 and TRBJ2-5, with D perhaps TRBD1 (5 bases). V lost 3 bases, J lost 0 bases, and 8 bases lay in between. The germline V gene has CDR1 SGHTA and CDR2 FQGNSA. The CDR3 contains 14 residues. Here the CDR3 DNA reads TGTGCCAGCAGCTTTCCAGGGTACCAAGAGACCCAGTACTTC. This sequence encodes CASSFPGYQETQYF.

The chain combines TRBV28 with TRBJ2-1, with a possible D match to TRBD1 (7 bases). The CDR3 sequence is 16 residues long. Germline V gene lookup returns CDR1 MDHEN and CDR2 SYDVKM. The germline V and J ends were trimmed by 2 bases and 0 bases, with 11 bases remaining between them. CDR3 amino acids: CASSLAGQSSYNEQFF. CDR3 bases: TGTGCCAGCAGTTTAGCGGGACAGAGCTCCTACAATGAGCAGTTCTTC. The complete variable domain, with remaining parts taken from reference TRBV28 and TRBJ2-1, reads DVKVTQSSRYLVKRTGEKVFLECVQDMDHENMFWYRQDPGLGLRLIYFSYDVKMKEKGDIPEGYSVSREKKERFSLILESASTNQTSMYLCASSLAGQSSYNEQFFGPGTRLTVL.

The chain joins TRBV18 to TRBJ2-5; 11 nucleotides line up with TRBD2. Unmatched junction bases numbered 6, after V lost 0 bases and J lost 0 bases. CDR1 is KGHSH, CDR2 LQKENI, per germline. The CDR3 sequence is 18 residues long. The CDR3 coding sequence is TGTGCCAGCTCACCACCCCGGACTAGCGGGTCTTACCAAGAGACCCAGTACTTC. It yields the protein CASSPPRTSGSYQETQYF.

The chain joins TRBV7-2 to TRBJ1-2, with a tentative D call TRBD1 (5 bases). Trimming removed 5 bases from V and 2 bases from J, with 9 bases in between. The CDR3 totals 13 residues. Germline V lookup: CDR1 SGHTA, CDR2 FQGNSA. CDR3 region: CASSTTDNYGYTF. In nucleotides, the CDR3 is TGTGCCAGCAGCACGACAGACAACTATGGCTACACCTTC.

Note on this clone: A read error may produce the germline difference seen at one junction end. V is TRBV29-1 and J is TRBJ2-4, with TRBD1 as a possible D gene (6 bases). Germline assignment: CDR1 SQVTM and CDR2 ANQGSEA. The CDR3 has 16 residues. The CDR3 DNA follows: TGCAGCGTCGAAGGGGCGGCAGGGGTTGCCAAAAACATTCAGTACTTC. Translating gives CSVEGAAGVAKNIQYF.

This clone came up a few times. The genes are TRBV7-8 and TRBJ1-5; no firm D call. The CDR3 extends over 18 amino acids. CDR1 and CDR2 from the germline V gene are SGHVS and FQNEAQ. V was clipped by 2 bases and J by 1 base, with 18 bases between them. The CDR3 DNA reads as TGTGCCAGCAGCTTAATGTCTCTTTCGGAGACGAGCAATCAGCCCCAGCATTTT. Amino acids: CASSLMSLSETSNQPQHF.

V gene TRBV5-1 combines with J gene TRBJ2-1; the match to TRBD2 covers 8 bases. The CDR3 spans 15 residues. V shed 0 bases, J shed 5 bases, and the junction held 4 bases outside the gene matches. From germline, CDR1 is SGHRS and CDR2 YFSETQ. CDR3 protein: CASSLEAGADNEQFF. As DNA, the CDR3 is TGCGCCAGCAGCTTGGAAGCGGGGGCCGACAATGAGCAGTTCTTC.

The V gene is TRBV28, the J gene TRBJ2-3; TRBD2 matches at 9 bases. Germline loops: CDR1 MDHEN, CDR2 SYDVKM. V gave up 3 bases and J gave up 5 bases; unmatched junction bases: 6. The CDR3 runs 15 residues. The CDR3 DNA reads TGTGCCAGCAGTTTCGTGCTAGCGGGGCAAGATACGCAGTATTTT. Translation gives CASSFVLAGQDTQYF. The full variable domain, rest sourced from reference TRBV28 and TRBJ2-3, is DVKVTQSSRYLVKRTGEKVFLECVQDMDHENMFWYRQDPGLGLRLIYFSYDVKMKEKGDIPEGYSVSREKKERFSLILESASTNQTSMYLCASSFVLAGQDTQYFGPGTRLTVL.

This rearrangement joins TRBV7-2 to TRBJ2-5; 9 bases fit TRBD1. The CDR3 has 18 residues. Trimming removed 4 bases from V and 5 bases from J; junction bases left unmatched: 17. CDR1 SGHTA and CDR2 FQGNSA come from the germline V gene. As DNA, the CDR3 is TGTGCCAGCAGCTCCGAGACTTGGGGGACAGGGAGGAAGGAGACCCAGTACTTC. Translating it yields CASSSETWGTGRKETQYF.

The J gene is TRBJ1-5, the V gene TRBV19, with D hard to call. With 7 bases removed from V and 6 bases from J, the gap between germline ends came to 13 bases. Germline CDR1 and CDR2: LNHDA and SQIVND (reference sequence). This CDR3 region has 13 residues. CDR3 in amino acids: CASISQAGQPQHF. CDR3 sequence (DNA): TGTGCCAGTATTAGCCAGGCGGGTCAGCCCCAGCATTTT.

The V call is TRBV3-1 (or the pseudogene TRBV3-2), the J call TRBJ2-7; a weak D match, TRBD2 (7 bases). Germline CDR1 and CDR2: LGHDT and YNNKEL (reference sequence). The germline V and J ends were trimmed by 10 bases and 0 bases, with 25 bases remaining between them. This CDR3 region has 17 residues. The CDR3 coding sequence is TGTGCCACCGGGTTATTGGGACGCGGGGGCCCCTCCTACGAGCAGTACTTC. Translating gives CATGLLGRGGPSYEQYF.

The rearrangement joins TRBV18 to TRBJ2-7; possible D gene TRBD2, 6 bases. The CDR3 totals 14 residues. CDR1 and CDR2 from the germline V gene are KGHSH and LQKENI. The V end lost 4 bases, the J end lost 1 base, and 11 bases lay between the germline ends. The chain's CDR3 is CASSQRGKSYEQYF. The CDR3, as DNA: TGTGCCAGCTCACAACGCGGGAAATCCTACGAGCAGTACTTC.

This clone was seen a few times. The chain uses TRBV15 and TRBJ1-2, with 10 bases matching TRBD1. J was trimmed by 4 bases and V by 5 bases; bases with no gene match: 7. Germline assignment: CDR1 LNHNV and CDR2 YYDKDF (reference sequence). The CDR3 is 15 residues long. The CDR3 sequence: CATSPEGQGSYGYTF. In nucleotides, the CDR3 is TGTGCCACCAGCCCGGAGGGACAGGGGAGCTATGGCTACACCTTC.

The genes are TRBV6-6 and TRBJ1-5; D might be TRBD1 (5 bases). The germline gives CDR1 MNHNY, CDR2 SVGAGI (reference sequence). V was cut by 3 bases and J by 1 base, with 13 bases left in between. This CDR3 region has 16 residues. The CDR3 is CASSYIGQMSNQPQHF. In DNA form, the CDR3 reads TGTGCCAGCAGTTATATTGGACAAATGAGCAATCAGCCCCAGCATTTT.

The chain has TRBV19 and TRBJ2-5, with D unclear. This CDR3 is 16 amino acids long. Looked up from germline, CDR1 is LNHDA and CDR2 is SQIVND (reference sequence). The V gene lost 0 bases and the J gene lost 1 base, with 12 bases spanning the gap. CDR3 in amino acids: CASSIEAGYSQETQYF. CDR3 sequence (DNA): TGTGCCAGTAGTATAGAGGCAGGATATTCCCAAGAGACCCAGTACTTC.

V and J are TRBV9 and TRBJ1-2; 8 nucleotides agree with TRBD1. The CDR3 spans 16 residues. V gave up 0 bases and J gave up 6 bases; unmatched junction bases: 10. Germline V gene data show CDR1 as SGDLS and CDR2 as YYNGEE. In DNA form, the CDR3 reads TGTGCCAGCAGCGTAGAGGTGGGAGCGACAGGGGATGGCTACACCTTC. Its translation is CASSVEVGATGDGYTF.

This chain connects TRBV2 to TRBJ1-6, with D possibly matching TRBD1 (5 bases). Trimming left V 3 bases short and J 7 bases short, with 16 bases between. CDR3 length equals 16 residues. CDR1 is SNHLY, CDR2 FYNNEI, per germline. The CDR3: CASSEAQARGNSPLHF. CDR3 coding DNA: TGTGCCAGCAGTGAGGCCCAGGCCCGGGGGAATTCACCCCTCCACTTT.

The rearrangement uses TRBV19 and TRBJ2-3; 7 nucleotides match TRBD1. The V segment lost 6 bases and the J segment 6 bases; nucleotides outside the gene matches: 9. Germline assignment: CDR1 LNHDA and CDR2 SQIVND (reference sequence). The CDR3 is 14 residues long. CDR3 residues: CASRTTGPPDTQYF. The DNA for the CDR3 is TGTGCCAGTAGAACGACAGGGCCCCCTGATACGCAGTATTTT.